This entry lists 2 T cell receptor beta chains sequenced from one sample in a study of blood T cell repertoires in COVID-19. The method was immunoSEQ multiplex PCR; TCRdb's version includes in-frame clones alone and lacks a portion of them. The sample shows around 200,000 clones, over 75% of them seen only once. The specimen was peripheral blood. Receptors were obtained from a human donor with active or convalescent COVID-19. The donor label of this sample is uncertain.

The chain links TRBV7-9 to TRBJ2-7; D is ambiguous. The CDR3 covers 13 residues. V lost 4 bases and J 2 bases, leaving 9 bases between the germline ends. Germline lookup yields CDR1 SEHNR and CDR2 FQNEAQ (reference sequence). The CDR3 loop is CASSSYDTYEQYF. CDR3 sequence (DNA): TGTGCCAGCAGCTCCTACGACACCTACGAGCAGTACTTC.

V and J are TRBV24-1 and TRBJ1-6; TRBD1 matches at 8 bases. With 4 bases clipped from V and 11 bases from J, the junction kept 9 bases outside the gene matches. CDR3 length equals 15 residues. Germline V CDR1 and CDR2: KGHDR, SFDVKD. CDR3 protein: CATSDTGQGRTPLHF. CDR3 DNA sequence: TGTGCCACCAGTGACACCGGACAGGGACGGACACCCCTCCACTTT.